This T cell receptor (beta chain) was captured in a study of beta chain features in type 1 diabetes. On this clone: As yet, its antigen is unknown.

Study outcomes and limitations: Across all four CD4+ subsets, people with type 1 diabetes showed modestly shorter TCRB CDR3s.

Since all of the isolated RNA was reverse transcribed, expressed TCRB transcripts were what got sequenced. TCRdb's copy holds only in-frame clones and misses some; the assay was immunoSEQ multiplex PCR. The repertoire holds a few hundred thousand clones, with 9.5% to 12% as singletons. A sort by CD45RO/CCR7/CD25/CD127/CD95/CD27 yielded CD4+ naive, central memory, regulatory and stem cell-like memory cells. Germline assignment: CDR1 MNHEY and CDR2 SVGAGI. Trimming took 9 bases from V and 6 from J; bases not matched to a gene: 10. This CDR3 spans 14 amino acids. The chain has TRBV6-5 and TRBJ1-5; 8 bases align to TRBD1. The source is a woman in her 30s in good health. The specimen sequenced was naive CD4+ T cells from blood. CDR3 bases: TGTGCCAGTCGACGGGACAGGAACCCTCAGCCCCAGCATTTT. Protein: CASRRDRNPQPQHF.